This TCR beta chain was found in a study of cytomegalovirus exposure and HLA in healthy donors. PCR involved 60 Vbeta and 13 Jbeta primers. Profiled with immunoSEQ multiplex PCR; TCRdb holds only in-frame clones, not every one. The sample consists of some 120,000 clones, approximately 70% of them appearing once. The donors were healthy bone marrow donors. As regards this clone: Its matching antigen is unknown.

Whole-study results and caveats: Per a later analysis, under 20,000 TCR beta sequences showed association with HLA alleles at 0.05 false discovery rate. Analysis performed later showed TCR beta chains linked to HLA being more clonally expanded than equally common others.

The TCR was taken from a woman aged 25 to 39 in good health and CMV-seronegative. Sequenced material: PBMCs.

CDR3 bases: TGTGCCAGCAGTTACCGGGAGAGGGACTACGAGCAGTACTTC. It yields the protein CASSYRERDYEQYF. The chain employs TRBV6-5 and TRBJ2-7; the D gene is possibly TRBD2 (6 bases). Looked up from germline, CDR1 is MNHEY and CDR2 is SVGAGI. This CDR3 contains 14 residues. The V end was cut by 2 bases, the J end by 3 bases, with 11 bases between.